This T cell receptor (beta chain) was sequenced during a study of blood T cell repertoires in COVID-19. The CDR3 loop spans 13 amino acids. V was pared by 8 bases and J by 5 bases, with 10 bases between. Germline loops: CDR1 MNHEY, CDR2 SVGAGI. Source study methods: From reference gene primer amplification, estimates of nucleated cell counts were derived. Method: immunoSEQ multiplex PCR; TCRdb's copy keeps in-frame clones and lacks some. The D gene and trimming were derived from the DNA, and the V and J assignments and clone size from that table. This table holds 60,000 to 75,000 clones, 82% found once.

Sequencing was done on a sample of peripheral blood. The rearrangement joins TRBV6-5 to TRBJ1-6; TRBD1 is a possible D gene (6 bases). The clonotype comes from a woman older than 75 with acute or convalescent COVID-19. CDR3 DNA: TGTGCCAGCCGAAGACAGGATAATTCACCCCTCCACTTT. Its translation: CASRRQDNSPLHF.